What follows are 10 T cell receptor beta chains derived from one specimen sequenced in a study of OX40 agonist ivuxolimab in advanced cancers. Method: immunoSEQ multiplex PCR; TCRdb's copy keeps in-frame clones and lacks some. The table includes about 77,000 clones, about nine tenths detected once. The sequenced sample was CD4+ or CD8+ T cells sorted from blood, obtained in a trial of the OX40 agonist ivuxolimab. The receptors come from an adult with an advanced solid tumor such as melanoma, head and neck, liver or kidney cancer.

J is TRBJ2-7 and V is TRBV30, with D perhaps being TRBD1 or TRBD2 (5 bases each). CDR3 length equals 15 residues. CDR1 GTSNPN and CDR2 SVGIG come from the germline V gene (reference sequence). V gave up 2 bases and J gave up 5 bases, with 19 bases separating them. CDR3 nucleotide sequence: TGTGCCTGGAGTACCGGGACCGGGTATAGGAACGAGCAGTACTTC. As protein: CAWSTGTGYRNEQYF.

Written as DNA, the CDR3 is TGTGCCAGTAGTCAGAGATTCGTGGGCTCCTATAATTCACCCCTCCACTTT. It encodes CASSQRFVGSYNSPLHF. The chain joins TRBV19 to TRBJ1-6; D is uncertain. CDR3 length: 17 amino acids. V was pared by 5 bases and J by 0 bases, with 14 bases between. Germline V gene data show CDR1 as LNHDA and CDR2 as SQIVND (reference sequence). The full variable domain, rest sourced from reference TRBV19 and TRBJ1-6, is DGGITQSPKYLFRKEGQNVTLSCEQNLNHDAMYWYRQDPGQGLRLIYYSQIVNDFQKGDIAEGYSVSREKKESFPLTVTSAQKNPTAFYLCASSQRFVGSYNSPLHFGNGTRLTVT.

The chain has TRBV9 and TRBJ2-1; 9 bases are shared with TRBD1. CDR3 length: 15 residues. Trimming at V came to 4 bases and at J to 5 bases, leaving 7 bases not matched to a gene. CDR1 is SGDLS, CDR2 YYNGEE, per germline. CDR3 amino acids: CASSTGQGLDNEQFF. DNA for the CDR3: TGTGCCAGCAGCACAGGACAGGGGCTCGACAATGAGCAGTTCTTC.

The V and J genes are TRBV6-1 and TRBJ2-6; D not resolved. V was pared by 0 bases and J by 2 bases, with 5 bases between. Germline-derived CDR1 and CDR2 are MNHNS and SASEGT. The CDR3 runs to 15 residues. The CDR3: CASSEARPGANVLTF. The CDR3 region has the DNA TGTGCCAGCAGTGAAGCTAGGCCTGGGGCCAACGTCCTGACTTTC.

This clone came up once. V usage is TRBV2 and J usage is TRBJ2-7; 8 bases agree with TRBD2. The CDR3 loop spans 13 amino acids. CDR1 and CDR2 (germline): SNHLY, FYNNEI. V dropped 7 bases and J dropped 6; count of bases not matched to a gene: 8. Written as DNA, the CDR3 is TGTGCCAGCAATACAGGACTAGCTTTCGAGCAGTACTTC. The encoded protein is CASNTGLAFEQYF. The full variable domain, rest sourced from reference TRBV2 and TRBJ2-7, is EPEVTQTPSHQVTQMGQEVILRCVPISNHLYFYWYRQILGQKVEFLVSFYNNEISEKSEIFDDQFSVERPDGSNFTLKIRSTKLEDSAMYFCASNTGLAFEQYFGPGTRLTVT.

The chain links TRBV27 to TRBJ1-2, with D unclear. In germline, CDR1 is MNHEY, CDR2 SMNVEV (reference sequence). The CDR3 covers 13 residues. The V end was cut by 3 bases, the J end by 4 bases, with 9 bases between. The CDR3 protein is CASSFSASYGYTF. The CDR3 coding sequence is TGTGCCAGCAGTTTTTCAGCGAGCTATGGCTACACCTTC.

This clone has a single count. V and J are TRBV7-9 and TRBJ1-2; D call uncertain. Germline V gene data show CDR1 as SEHNR and CDR2 as FQNEAQ (reference sequence). V was trimmed by 1 base and J by 5 bases, leaving 17 bases between them. The CDR3 sequence is 16 residues long. CDR3 amino acids: CASSLGVQAGRYGYTF. CDR3 coding DNA: TGTGCCAGCAGCTTAGGGGTTCAGGCCGGAAGGTATGGCTACACCTTC. Looking up the rest from reference TRBV7-9 and TRBJ1-2 gives the full variable domain: DTGVSQNPRHKITKRGQNVTFRCDPISEHNRLYWYRQTLGQGPEFLTYFQNEAQLEKSRLLSDRFSAERPKGSFSTLEIQRTEQGDSAMYLCASSLGVQAGRYGYTFGSGTRLTVV.

The V and J genes are TRBV5-5 and TRBJ2-3, with D perhaps matching TRBD1 (5 bases). Germline V gene sequence: CDR1 SGHKS, CDR2 YYEKEE (reference sequence). Deletions cut 0 bases from V and 10 bases from J, with 6 bases between. The CDR3 loop spans 11 amino acids. CDR3 in amino acids: CASSLEGAQYF. DNA for the CDR3: TGTGCCAGCAGCTTGGAAGGGGCGCAGTATTTT.

CDR3 bases: TGTGCCAGTAGCCGCACTAGCGGGAGCACAGATACGCAGTATTTT. Its translation is CASSRTSGSTDTQYF. This chain links TRBV19 with TRBJ2-3; TRBD2 matches 9 bases. Germline values: CDR1 LNHDA, CDR2 SQIVND (reference sequence). This CDR3 spans 15 amino acids. Trimming removed 6 bases from V and 0 bases from J; junction bases left unmatched: 4.

The rearrangement joins TRBV5-1 to TRBJ2-2, with 8 positions matching TRBD2. V lost 2 bases to trimming and J lost 5 bases; unmatched junction nucleotides: 8. Germline CDR1 is SGHRS and CDR2 is YFSETQ. CDR3 size: 16 residues. DNA for the CDR3: TGCGCCAGCAGCTTATTAGCGGGACTGGGGACCGGGGAGCTGTTTTTT. Encoded protein: CASSLLAGLGTGELFF.